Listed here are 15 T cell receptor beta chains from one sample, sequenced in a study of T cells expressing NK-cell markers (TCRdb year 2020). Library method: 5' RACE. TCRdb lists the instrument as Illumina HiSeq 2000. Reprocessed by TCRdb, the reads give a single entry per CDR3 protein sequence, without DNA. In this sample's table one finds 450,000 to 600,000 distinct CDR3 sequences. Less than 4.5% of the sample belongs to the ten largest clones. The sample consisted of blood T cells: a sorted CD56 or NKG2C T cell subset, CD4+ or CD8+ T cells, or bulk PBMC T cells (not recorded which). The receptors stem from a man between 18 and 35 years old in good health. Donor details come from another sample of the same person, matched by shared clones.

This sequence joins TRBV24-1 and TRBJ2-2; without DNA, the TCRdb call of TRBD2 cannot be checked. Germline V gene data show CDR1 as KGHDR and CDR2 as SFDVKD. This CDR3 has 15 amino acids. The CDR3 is CATSRKGSNTGELFF.

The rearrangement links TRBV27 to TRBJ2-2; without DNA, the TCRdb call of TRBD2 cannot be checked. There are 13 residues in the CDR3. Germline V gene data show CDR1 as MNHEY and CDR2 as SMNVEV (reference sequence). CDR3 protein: CASSDTGRRELFF.

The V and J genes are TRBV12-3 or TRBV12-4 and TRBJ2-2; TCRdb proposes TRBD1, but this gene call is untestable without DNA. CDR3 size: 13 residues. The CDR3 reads CASSSRGTGELFF.

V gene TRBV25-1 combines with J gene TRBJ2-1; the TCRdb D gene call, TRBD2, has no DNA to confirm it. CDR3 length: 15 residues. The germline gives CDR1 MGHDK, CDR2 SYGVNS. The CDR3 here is CASSFAGLARNEQFF.

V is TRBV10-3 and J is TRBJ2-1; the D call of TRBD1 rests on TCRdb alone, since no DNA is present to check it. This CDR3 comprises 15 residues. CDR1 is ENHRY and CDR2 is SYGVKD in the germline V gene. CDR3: CAISGNRGLDNEQFF.

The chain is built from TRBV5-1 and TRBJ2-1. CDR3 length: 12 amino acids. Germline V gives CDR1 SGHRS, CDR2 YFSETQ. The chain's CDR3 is CASSPSYNEQFF.

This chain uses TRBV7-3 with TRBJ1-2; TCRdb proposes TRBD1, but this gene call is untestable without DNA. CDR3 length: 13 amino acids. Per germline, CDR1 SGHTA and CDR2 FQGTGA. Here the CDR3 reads CASSLSSGEGYTF. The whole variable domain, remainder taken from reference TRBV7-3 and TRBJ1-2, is GAGVSQTPSNKVTEKGKYVELRCDPISGHTALYWYRQSLGQGPEFLIYFQGTGAADDSGLPNDRFFAVRPEGSVSTLKIQRTERGDSAVYLCASSLSSGEGYTFGSGTRLTVV.

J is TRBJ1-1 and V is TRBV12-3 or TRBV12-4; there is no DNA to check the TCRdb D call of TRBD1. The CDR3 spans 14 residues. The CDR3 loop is CASTTTAMNTEAFF.

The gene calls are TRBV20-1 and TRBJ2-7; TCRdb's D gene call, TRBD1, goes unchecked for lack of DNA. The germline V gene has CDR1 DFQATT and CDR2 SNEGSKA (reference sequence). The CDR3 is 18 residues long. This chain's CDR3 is CSAGPFGEQGSKPYEQYF.

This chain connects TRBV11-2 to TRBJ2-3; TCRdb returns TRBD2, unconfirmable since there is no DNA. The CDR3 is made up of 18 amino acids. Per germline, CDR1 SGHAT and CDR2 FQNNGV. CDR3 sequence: CASSSLGTSGVATDTQYF.

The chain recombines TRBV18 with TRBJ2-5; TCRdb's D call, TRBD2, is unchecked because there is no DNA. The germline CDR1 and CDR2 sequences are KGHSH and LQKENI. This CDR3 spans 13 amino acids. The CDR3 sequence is CASSMMREETQYF.

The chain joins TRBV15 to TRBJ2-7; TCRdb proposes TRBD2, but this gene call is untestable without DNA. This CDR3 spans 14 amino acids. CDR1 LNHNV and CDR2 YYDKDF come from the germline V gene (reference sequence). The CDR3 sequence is CATSRVGLTYEQYF.

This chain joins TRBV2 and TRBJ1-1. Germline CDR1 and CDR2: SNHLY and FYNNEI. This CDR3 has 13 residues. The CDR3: CASRPMFDTEAFF.

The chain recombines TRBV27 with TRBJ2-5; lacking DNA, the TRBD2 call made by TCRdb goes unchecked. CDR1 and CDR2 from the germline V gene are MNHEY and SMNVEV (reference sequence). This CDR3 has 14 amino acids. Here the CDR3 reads CASSFLGGEETQYF.

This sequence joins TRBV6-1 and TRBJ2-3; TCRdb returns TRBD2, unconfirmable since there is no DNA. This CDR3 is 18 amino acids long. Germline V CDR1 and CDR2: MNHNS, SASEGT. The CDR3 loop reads CASTKWGTSGRATDTQYF.